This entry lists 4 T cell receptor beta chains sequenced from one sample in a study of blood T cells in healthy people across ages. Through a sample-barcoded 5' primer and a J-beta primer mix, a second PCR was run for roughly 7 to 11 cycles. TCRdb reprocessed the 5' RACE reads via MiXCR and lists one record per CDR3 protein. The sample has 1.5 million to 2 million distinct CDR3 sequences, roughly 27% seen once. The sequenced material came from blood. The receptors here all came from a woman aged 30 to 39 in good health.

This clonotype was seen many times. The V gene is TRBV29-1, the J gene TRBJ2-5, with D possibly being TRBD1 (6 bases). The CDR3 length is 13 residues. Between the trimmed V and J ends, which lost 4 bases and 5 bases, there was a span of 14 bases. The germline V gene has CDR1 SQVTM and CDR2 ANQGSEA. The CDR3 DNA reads TGCAGCGTTGGACAGGCGCTGCTGGAGACCCAGTACTTC. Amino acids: CSVGQALLETQYF.

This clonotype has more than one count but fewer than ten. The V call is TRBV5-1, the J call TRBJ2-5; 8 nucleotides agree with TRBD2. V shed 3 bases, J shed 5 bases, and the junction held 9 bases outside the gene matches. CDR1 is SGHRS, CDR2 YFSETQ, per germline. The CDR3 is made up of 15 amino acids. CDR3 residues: CASSSLTSGRETQYF. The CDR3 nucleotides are TGCGCCAGCAGCTCTCTTACTAGCGGAAGGGAGACCCAGTACTTC.

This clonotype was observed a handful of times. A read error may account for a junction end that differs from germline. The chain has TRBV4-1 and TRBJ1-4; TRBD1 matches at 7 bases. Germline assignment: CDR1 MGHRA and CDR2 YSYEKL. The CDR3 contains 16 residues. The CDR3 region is CSSSLRFRGSDEKLFF. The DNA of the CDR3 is TGCTCCAGCAGCCTAAGATTCAGGGGGAGCGATGAAAAACTGTTTTTT.

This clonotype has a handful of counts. As DNA, the CDR3 is TGTGCCAGCACCTTGTCGGGCTACAATGAGCAGTTCTTC. Protein: CASTLSGYNEQFF. This chain links TRBV7-2 with TRBJ2-1, with unresolved D. This CDR3 region has 13 residues. Trimming took off 7 bases at V and 3 bases at J, with 10 bases between the two ends. Germline lookup yields CDR1 SGHTA and CDR2 FQGNSA.